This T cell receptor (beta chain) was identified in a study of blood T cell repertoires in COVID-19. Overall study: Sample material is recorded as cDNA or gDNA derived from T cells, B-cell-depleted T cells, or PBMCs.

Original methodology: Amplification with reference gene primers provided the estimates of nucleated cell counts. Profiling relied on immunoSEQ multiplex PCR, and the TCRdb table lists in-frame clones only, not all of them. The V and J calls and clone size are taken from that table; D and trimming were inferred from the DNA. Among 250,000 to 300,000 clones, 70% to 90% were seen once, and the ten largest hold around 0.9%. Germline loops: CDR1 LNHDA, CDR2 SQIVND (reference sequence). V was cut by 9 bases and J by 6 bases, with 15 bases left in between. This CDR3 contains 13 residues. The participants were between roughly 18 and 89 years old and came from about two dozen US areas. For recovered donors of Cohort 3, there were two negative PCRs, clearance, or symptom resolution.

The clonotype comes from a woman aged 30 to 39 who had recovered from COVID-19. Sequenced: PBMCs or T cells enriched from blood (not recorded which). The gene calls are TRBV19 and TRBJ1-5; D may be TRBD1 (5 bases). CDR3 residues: CASREGISQPQHF. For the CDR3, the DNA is TGTGCCAGCCGGGAGGGGATTAGTCAGCCCCAGCATTTT. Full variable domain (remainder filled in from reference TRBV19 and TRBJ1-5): DGGITQSPKYLFRKEGQNVTLSCEQNLNHDAMYWYRQDPGQGLRLIYYSQIVNDFQKGDIAEGYSVSREKKESFPLTVTSAQKNPTAFYLCASREGISQPQHFGDGTRLSIL.